Shown below are 16 T cell receptor beta chains from a single sample sequenced in a study of CD8 T cells in Susac syndrome. Reverse transcription of roughly 0.5 to 1 ug RNA used random hexamers. Each CDR3 protein gets one entry after TCRdb re-called the immunoSEQ multiplex PCR reads with MiXCR. Here the sample spans some 130,000 distinct CDR3 sequences, 80% to 85% being singletons. The sample consisted of CD8+ T cells from PBMCs. The receptors derive from a human donor with multiple sclerosis.

The chain is built from TRBV7-8 and TRBJ2-7; TRBD1 is a possible D gene (5 bases). Per the germline V gene, CDR1 is SGHVS and CDR2 is FQNEAQ. The CDR3 totals 15 residues. Trimming left V 1 base short and J 3 bases short, with 13 bases between. The CDR3 nucleotides are TGTGCCAGCAGCTTAGTGGCTTCCAGGGACTACGAGCAGTACTTC. Protein sequence: CASSLVASRDYEQYF.

This sequence joins TRBV27 and TRBJ1-1, with D unclear. The CDR3 length is 12 residues. V lost 7 bases, J lost 4 bases, and 10 bases lay in between. Germline V gene sequence: CDR1 MNHEY, CDR2 SMNVEV (reference sequence). DNA for the CDR3: TGTGCCAGCAAAATGGGAGGCACTGAAGCTTTCTTT. This codes for CASKMGGTEAFF.

V gene TRBV6-5 combines with J gene TRBJ2-1, with D unresolved. This CDR3 has 14 residues. CDR1 is MNHEY, CDR2 SVGAGI, per germline. Deletions cut 6 bases from V and 3 bases from J, with 12 bases between. The CDR3 bases are TGTGCCAGCAGCATCCTATCCAGCTACAATGAGCAGTTCTTC. This gives the protein CASSILSSYNEQFF.

The rearrangement links TRBV5-6 to TRBJ2-3, with 7 bases lining up with TRBD2. This CDR3 spans 18 amino acids. With V trimmed by 1 base and J by 2 bases, 13 bases remained unmatched. CDR1 and CDR2 from the germline V gene are SGHDT and YYEEEE. The CDR3 here is CASSLWVGSGLTTDTQYF. The CDR3 bases are TGTGCCAGCAGCTTGTGGGTTGGGTCGGGACTAACCACAGATACGCAGTATTTT.

The V gene is TRBV12-3 or TRBV12-4, the J gene TRBJ1-1; D remains unclear. This CDR3 comprises 13 residues. V lost 6 bases, J lost 11 bases, and 19 bases lay in between. The CDR3 coding sequence is TGTGCCAGCAGCGATACGGGGTACCGAATGGCTTTCTTT. Translating it yields CASSDTGYRMAFF.

The CDR3 coding sequence is TGTGCCTGGTCGGGCTATGGCTACACCTTC. Its protein product is CAWSGYGYTF. The rearrangement joins TRBV30 to TRBJ1-2; D not resolved. Trimming took off 5 bases at V and 4 bases at J, with 5 bases between the two ends. This CDR3 is 10 amino acids long. CDR1 is GTSNPN, CDR2 SVGIG, per germline (reference sequence).

The gene calls are TRBV5-1 and TRBJ1-1; a weak D match, TRBD1 (5 bases). The germline gives CDR1 SGHRS, CDR2 YFSETQ. V was shortened by 2 bases and J by 7 bases, with 9 bases between the two germline ends. This CDR3 spans 12 amino acids. The chain's CDR3 is CASSLWGIEAFF. The CDR3 coding sequence is TGCGCCAGCAGCTTATGGGGGATTGAAGCTTTCTTT.

The chain recombines TRBV5-1 with TRBJ2-1, with TRBD1 as a possible D gene (5 bases). The CDR3 consists of 17 residues. V shed 1 base and J shed 2 bases, with 16 bases lying between them. CDR1 and CDR2 from the germline V gene are SGHRS and YFSETQ. CDR3 residues: CASSLLFSLGPYNEQFF. The CDR3, as DNA: TGCGCCAGCAGCTTGCTATTCTCTTTGGGGCCCTACAATGAGCAGTTCTTC.

This CDR3 is CANQRGYGYTF. In DNA, the CDR3 is TGTGCCAATCAACGTGGCTATGGCTACACCTTC. The chain recombines TRBV5-6 with TRBJ1-2; D is ambiguous. The germline CDR1 and CDR2 sequences are SGHDT and YYEEEE. The CDR3 is 11 amino acids. Trimming removed 9 bases from V and 4 bases from J, with 10 bases in between.

This clonotype has only a few counts. The rearrangement joins TRBV13 to TRBJ1-4; the D gene is possibly TRBD1 (6 bases). The V and J ends lost 4 bases and 6 bases respectively, with 6 bases between them. The CDR3 is 12 residues long. CDR1 and CDR2 (germline): PRHDT, FYEKMQ (reference sequence). This CDR3 reads CASSSGDEKLFF. CDR3 DNA sequence: TGTGCCAGCAGCTCAGGGGATGAAAAACTGTTTTTT.

The rearrangement joins TRBV4-1 to TRBJ2-2; TRBD2 matches at 11 bases. This CDR3 comprises 17 residues. The germline gives CDR1 MGHRA, CDR2 YSYEKL. The ends lost 5 bases at V and 2 bases at J; junction bases unmatched: 7. The CDR3 nucleotides are TGCGCCAGCAGCGTCTCTACTAGCGGGGGTAACACCGGGGAGCTGTTTTTT. Residues: CASSVSTSGGNTGELFF.

The V and J genes are TRBV3-1 and TRBJ2-2; TRBD1 aligns across 7 bases. Germline lookup yields CDR1 LGHDT and CDR2 YNNKEL (reference sequence). Unmatched junction bases numbered 5, after V lost 4 bases and J lost 6 bases. The CDR3 is 14 residues long. In DNA, the CDR3 is TGTGCCAGCAGCCGACAGGGTTCTCCCGGGGAGCTGTTTTTT. It encodes CASSRQGSPGELFF.

This clonotype showed up just a few times. The J gene is TRBJ2-7, the V gene TRBV6-1, with a possible D match to TRBD1 (7 bases). CDR1 and CDR2 (germline): MNHNS, SASEGT. This CDR3 has 14 residues. Trimming took 4 bases from V and 3 from J, leaving 13 bases between them. As DNA, the CDR3 is TGTGCCAGCAGTGGGAGGGGACAGAACTACGAGCAGTACTTC. This sequence encodes CASSGRGQNYEQYF.

This clonotype occurred once. The chain uses TRBV28 and TRBJ2-1; TRBD1 matches 7 bases. CDR1 is MDHEN and CDR2 is SYDVKM in the germline V gene. V trimming: 6 bases; J trimming: 5 bases; junction bases outside the gene matches: 16. This CDR3 is built from 17 residues. This CDR3 is CASSPPLDRFDNNEQFF. DNA of the CDR3: TGTGCCAGCAGCCCTCCCTTGGACAGGTTCGACAACAATGAGCAGTTCTTC.

The chain carries TRBV7-2 and TRBJ2-7, with 8 bases aligning to TRBD1. Germline CDR1 and CDR2: SGHTA and FQGNSA. With V trimmed by 5 bases and J by 2 bases, 8 bases remained unmatched. The CDR3 runs to 15 residues. The CDR3 protein is CASSRSDRAPYEQYV. The CDR3, as DNA: TGTGCCAGCAGCCGGTCGGACAGGGCCCCCTACGAGCAGTACGTC.

J is TRBJ1-1 and V is TRBV27; no clear D. Trimming shortened V by 0 bases and J by 11 bases, and 10 bases separated the two germline ends. CDR3 length: 12 amino acids. Germline V lookup: CDR1 MNHEY, CDR2 SMNVEV (reference sequence). The CDR3 here is CASSLSGGNAFF. The CDR3 nucleotides read TGTGCCAGCAGTTTATCGGGAGGGAATGCTTTCTTT.